The 16 T cell receptor beta chains below were found in one sample sequenced in a study of T-cell reconstitution after alpha-beta-depleted transplantation in children. Unique molecular identifiers featured in how the TCRbeta library was prepared. Each CDR3 protein is one row after TCRdb ran MiXCR on the PCR reads. The data contain some 640,000 distinct CDR3 sequences, around 17% of them singletons. Sequencing used PBMCs from the stem cell graft donor, obtained from the stem cell graft. All receptors derive from a human donor who donated a stem cell graft to a child with acute myeloid leukemia.

The chain uses TRBV9 and TRBJ1-5; D is uncertain. The germline CDR1 and CDR2 sequences are SGDLS and YYNGEE. V dropped 0 bases and J dropped 3 bases, with 4 bases sitting between them. The CDR3 contains 13 residues. The CDR3 reads CASSVEVNQPQHF. DNA for the CDR3: TGTGCCAGCAGCGTAGAGGTCAATCAGCCCCAGCATTTT.

This clonotype has a handful of counts. This chain joins TRBV2 and TRBJ1-5; D is uncertain. The CDR3 runs to 14 residues. V was shortened by 8 bases and J by 4 bases, with 15 bases between the two germline ends. Germline values: CDR1 SNHLY, CDR2 FYNNEI. The CDR3 region has the DNA TGTGCCAGCTTGACCCGACCGGGGAATCAGCCCCAGCATTTT. This codes for CASLTRPGNQPQHF.

This chain connects TRBV6-6 to TRBJ2-2, with D uncertain. Germline-derived CDR1 and CDR2 are MNHNY and SVGAGI (reference sequence). Trimming took off 8 bases at V and 6 bases at J, with 13 bases between the two ends. The CDR3 loop spans 13 amino acids. CDR3 nucleotide sequence: TGTGCCAGCCTTACCGACTTAGCCGGGGAGCTGTTTTTT. Its protein product is CASLTDLAGELFF.

This clonotype was counted many times. J is TRBJ2-7 and V is TRBV6-1, with D perhaps matching TRBD1 (8 bases). In germline, CDR1 is MNHNS, CDR2 SASEGT. Trimming cost V 9 bases and J 3 bases, with 15 bases left between them. CDR3 size: 13 residues. The DNA of the CDR3 is TGTGCCAGTGGACAGGGAGGGAACTACGAGCAGTACGTC. This gives the protein CASGQGGNYEQYV.

In its sample, this clonotype was seen many times. The chain joins TRBV12-3 or TRBV12-4 to TRBJ2-2, with 12 bases aligning to TRBD1. This CDR3 comprises 15 residues. The V and J ends lost 9 bases and 3 bases, in that order; junction bases with no gene match: 5. This chain's CDR3 is CASLGTGGHTGELFF. CDR3 in DNA: TGTGCCAGTTTAGGGACAGGGGGCCACACCGGGGAGCTGTTTTTT.

This clonotype has a count of ten or more. The chain recombines TRBV20-1 with TRBJ2-7; D is ambiguous. The CDR3 consists of 14 residues. In germline, CDR1 is DFQATT, CDR2 SNEGSKA (reference sequence). Trimming pared 3 bases from V and 0 bases from J, leaving 12 bases between. The CDR3 DNA reads TGCAGTGCTAGTGGCGGCATAAGCTCCTACGAGCAGTACTTC. Translated, it gives CSASGGISSYEQYF.

This clonotype was seen more than once but under ten times. The chain links TRBV25-1 to TRBJ2-1, with 10 positions matching TRBD1. The CDR3 covers 12 residues. Germline trimming cut 7 bases from V and 15 bases from J; bases unmatched to any gene: 9. Germline CDR1 is MGHDK and CDR2 is SYGVNS. The DNA of the CDR3 is TGTGCCAGCAAAGATAAGGGGACAGGGGCGTTCTTC. Protein: CASKDKGTGAFF. Together with reference TRBV25-1 and TRBJ2-1, the CDR3 gives the full variable domain: EADIYQTPRYLVIGTGKKITLECSQTMGHDKMYWYQQDPGMELHLIHYSYGVNSTEKGDLSSESTVSRIRTEHFPLTLESARPSHTSQYLCASKDKGTGAFFGPGTRLTVL.

This clonotype was seen ten or more times. The chain couples TRBV7-2 to TRBJ2-1; 11 bases map to TRBD2. The CDR3 spans 16 residues. Germline CDR1 and CDR2: SGHTA and FQGNSA. Trimming removed 5 bases from V and 3 bases from J; junction bases left unmatched: 6. Written as DNA, the CDR3 is TGTGCCAGCAGCCGCTATAGCGGGGGGGACTACAATGAGCAGTTCTTC. This gives the protein CASSRYSGGDYNEQFF.

V and J are TRBV7-7 and TRBJ2-2; possibly TRBD1 for D (5 bases). With 5 bases removed from V and 6 bases from J, the gap between germline ends came to 19 bases. The germline CDR1 and CDR2 sequences are SSHAT and FNYEAQ (reference sequence). There are 16 residues in the CDR3. This CDR3 is CASSPGAGIQAGELFF. DNA of the CDR3: TGTGCCAGCAGCCCTGGGGCAGGGATACAGGCCGGGGAGCTGTTTTTT.

This clonotype turned up a few times. The genes are TRBV6-2 or TRBV6-3 and TRBJ2-2, with D perhaps matching TRBD2 (5 bases). Germline CDR1 is MNHEY and CDR2 is SVGEGT. V lost 3 bases and J lost 8, with 10 bases in between. The CDR3 runs 13 residues. CDR3 bases: TGTGCCAGCAGTTATTCGGGGAAAGGGGAGCTGTTTTTT. Protein sequence: CASSYSGKGELFF.

This clonotype has a count of ten or more. The rearrangement joins TRBV5-1 to TRBJ2-1, with 10 bases aligning to TRBD2. The CDR3 has 15 residues. Looked up from germline, CDR1 is SGHRS and CDR2 is YFSETQ. J lost 4 bases, V lost 2 bases, and 3 bases had no gene match. CDR3 protein: CASSLAGGQYNEQFF. CDR3 nucleotide sequence: TGCGCCAGCAGCTTAGCGGGGGGGCAGTACAATGAGCAGTTCTTC.

This clonotype was recorded many times. The rearrangement uses TRBV20-1 and TRBJ1-2; D gene unclear. Per germline, CDR1 DFQATT and CDR2 SNEGSKA (reference sequence). The CDR3 sequence is 14 residues long. V was clipped by 0 bases and J by 4 bases, with 12 bases between them. The CDR3 DNA reads as TGCAGTGCTAGAGATCGTTGGCAGTCCTATGGCTACACCTTC. Translated: CSARDRWQSYGYTF.

The chain is built from TRBV21-1 and TRBJ2-7; TRBD1 is the table's D call, not checked against the DNA. TRBV21-1 is a pseudogene segment. The CDR3 length is 15 residues. The CDR3 is CASSKAQGVSYEQYV. The CDR3 DNA reads as TGTGCCAGCAGCAAAGCTCAGGGGGTGTCCTACGAGCAGTACGTC.

This chain connects TRBV7-9 to TRBJ2-3; tentative D call: TRBD1 (7 bases). Germline V gene data show CDR1 as SEHNR and CDR2 as FQNEAQ (reference sequence). This CDR3 has 15 amino acids. V was shortened by 5 bases and J by 6 bases, with 18 bases between the two germline ends. The CDR3 DNA follows: TGTGCCAGCAGCCAGGGGGGCAGGCCCGAGGATACGCAGTATTTT. Amino acid sequence: CASSQGGRPEDTQYF.

This clonotype came up many times. Mismatch with germline at one junction end may stem from a read error. The chain joins TRBV4-3 to TRBJ2-7; D not resolved. The CDR3 loop spans 13 amino acids. Per germline, CDR1 LGHNA and CDR2 YSLEER. The CDR3 DNA sequence: TGCGCCAGCAGCGAAGAACCAGGAGCCGAGCAGTACTTC. Its protein is CASSEEPGAEQYF.

This clonotype was counted at least ten times. The chain carries TRBV4-3 and TRBJ2-4, with D perhaps TRBD2 (5 bases). Germline V gene lookup returns CDR1 LGHNA and CDR2 YSLEER. The ends were cut back, 1 base at V and 2 bases at J, with 18 bases in the middle. The CDR3 loop spans 18 amino acids. In DNA, the CDR3 is TGCGCCAGCAGCCAAGGGAGGTCCTCTGTTACTACCAAAAACATTCAGTACTTC. Translating it yields CASSQGRSSVTTKNIQYF.